The 27 T cell receptor beta chains given below trace back to one sample, sequenced in a study of cytomegalovirus exposure and HLA in healthy donors. Amplification used 60 Vbeta primers and 13 Jbeta primers. The data were produced by immunoSEQ multiplex PCR, yet TCRdb's version contains in-frame clones alone and is incomplete. The table has a few hundred thousand clones, 80% seen once. Sequenced: PBMCs. All receptors derive from a girl aged 2-10 years in good health and CMV-seronegative.

The gene calls are TRBV19 and TRBJ1-2; 10 nucleotides match TRBD1. Losses at the gene ends were 5 bases for V and 4 bases for J; bases not matched to a gene: 7. The CDR3 sequence is 15 residues long. Germline loops: CDR1 LNHDA, CDR2 SQIVND (reference sequence). The DNA for the CDR3 is TGTGCCAGTAGTGCAGACAGGGGGCGAGGCTATGGCTACACCTTC. It codes for CASSADRGRGYGYTF.

This clone was seen more than once but under ten times. The chain combines TRBV7-9 with TRBJ1-1; 7 nucleotides line up with TRBD1. Germline CDR1 SEHNR, CDR2 FQNEAQ (reference sequence). This CDR3 spans 14 amino acids. Trimming took 5 bases from V and 2 from J; bases not matched to a gene: 5. The CDR3, as DNA: TGTGCCAGCAGCAATGGACAGGTAAACACTGAAGCTTTCTTT. Amino acids: CASSNGQVNTEAFF.

This sequence joins TRBV27 and TRBJ2-5; TRBD2 aligns across 7 bases. The CDR3 contains 16 residues. V was pared by 2 bases and J by 5 bases, with 11 bases of the junction left unmatched. CDR1 and CDR2 (germline): MNHEY, SMNVEV (reference sequence). For the CDR3, the DNA is TGTGCCAGCAGTTTAGGGAGGGCAGGGCGGCGGGAGACCCAGTACTTC. Translated, it gives CASSLGRAGRRETQYF.

The chain has TRBV4-1 and TRBJ1-6, with D perhaps matching TRBD1 (5 bases). Trimming pared 4 bases from V and 7 bases from J, leaving 20 bases between. Germline V gene sequence: CDR1 MGHRA, CDR2 YSYEKL. CDR3 length: 17 residues. CDR3 in DNA: TGCGCCAGCAGCCTCCTAACCACCGGGACTTTCAATTCACCCCTCCACTTT. Its protein is CASSLLTTGTFNSPLHF.

V is TRBV6-1 and J is TRBJ1-2; D is possibly TRBD1 (6 bases). Germline-derived CDR1 and CDR2 are MNHNS and SASEGT. CDR3 length: 13 amino acids. V lost 8 bases and J 2 bases, leaving 12 bases between the germline ends. DNA for the CDR3: TGTGCCAGCCGGACAGACCTAAACTATGGCTACACCTTC. It translates to CASRTDLNYGYTF.

CDR3 region: CASSLETGTSGYTF. The CDR3 DNA reads as TGTGCCAGCAGCTTAGAGACAGGGACCTCCGGCTACACCTTC. J is TRBJ1-2 and V is TRBV7-9, with 7 bases aligning to TRBD1. The V segment lost 1 base and the J segment 8 bases; nucleotides outside the gene matches: 7. The CDR3 covers 14 residues. Germline V gives CDR1 SEHNR, CDR2 FQNEAQ (reference sequence).

The V call is TRBV29-1, the J call TRBJ2-5; 7 bases line up with TRBD2. The tail of the sequence fits TRBJ2-7 better, so the J call may be wrong. The CDR3 runs to 15 residues. Germline-derived CDR1 and CDR2 are SQVTM and ANQGSEA. This CDR3 reads CSVEDLIAGSYEQYF. The CDR3 DNA reads TGCAGCGTTGAAGATCTAATAGCGGGCTCCTACGAGCAGTACTTC.

The V gene is TRBV29-1, the J gene TRBJ2-3, with 9 bases aligning to TRBD2. Trimming cost V 4 bases and J 0 bases; bases outside gene matches: 11. There are 17 residues in the CDR3. Germline CDR1 and CDR2: SQVTM and ANQGSEA. The chain's CDR3 is CSVVGLAGMSSTDTQYF. The CDR3 DNA sequence: TGCAGCGTTGTAGGGCTAGCGGGAATGAGTAGCACAGATACGCAGTATTTT.

This chain uses TRBV5-6 with TRBJ2-1; D may be TRBD1 (5 bases). With 1 base removed from V and 5 bases from J, the gap between germline ends came to 16 bases. The length of the CDR3 is 16 residues. Germline CDR1 is SGHDT and CDR2 is YYEEEE. Written as DNA, the CDR3 is TGTGCCAGCAGCTTGTTTGGGGCAGTAGTCCACAATGAGCAGTTCTTC. Its protein is CASSLFGAVVHNEQFF.

The chain employs TRBV30 and TRBJ2-1, with a weak D call TRBD2 (6 bases). Trimming took off 6 bases at V and 2 bases at J, with 17 bases between the two ends. Germline CDR1 is GTSNPN and CDR2 is SVGIG (reference sequence). The CDR3 has 15 residues. The CDR3 here is CACQIADTAYNEQFF. CDR3 in DNA: TGTGCCTGTCAAATAGCGGACACCGCCTACAATGAGCAGTTCTTC. The full variable domain, in which reference TRBV30 and TRBJ2-1 provide the parts outside the CDR3, is SQTIHQWPATLVQPVGSPLSLECTVEGTSNPNLYWYRQAAGRGLQLLFYSVGIGQISSEVPQNLSASRPQDRQFILSSKKLLLSDSGFYLCACQIADTAYNEQFFGPGTRLTVL.

The chain has TRBV6-1 and TRBJ2-7; TRBD2 aligns across 12 bases. The CDR3 contains 14 residues. Germline assignment: CDR1 MNHNS and CDR2 SASEGT. V trimming: 6 bases; J trimming: 3 bases; junction bases outside the gene matches: 3. CDR3 region: CASSRLAGVYEQYF. For the CDR3, the DNA is TGTGCCAGCAGCCGACTAGCGGGAGTCTACGAGCAGTACTTC.

CDR3 nucleotides: TGTGCCAGCAGCTTAGACGCGTCCTACGAGCAGTACTTC. Its protein product is CASSLDASYEQYF. The rearrangement uses TRBV7-9 and TRBJ2-7; D gene uncertain. The CDR3 totals 13 residues. Germline V gene lookup returns CDR1 SEHNR and CDR2 FQNEAQ (reference sequence). The ends were cut back, 1 base at V and 1 base at J, with 5 bases in the middle.

The CDR3 is CASSRGMEPYYGYTF. CDR3 sequence (DNA): TGTGCCAGCAGCCGGGGAATGGAGCCGTACTATGGCTACACCTTC. The chain couples TRBV11-2 to TRBJ1-2, with D unresolved. Trimming cost V 5 bases and J 3 bases, with 16 bases left between them. The CDR3 sequence is 15 residues long. CDR1 is SGHAT and CDR2 is FQNNGV in the germline V gene.

The chain couples TRBV5-1 to TRBJ1-2, with D unclear. The V and J ends lost 1 base and 4 bases respectively, with 23 bases between them. This CDR3 contains 18 residues. CDR1 is SGHRS, CDR2 YFSETQ, per germline. CDR3: CASSLIFPGSAEGYGYTF. CDR3 in DNA: TGCGCCAGCAGCTTGATATTCCCGGGCTCGGCGGAGGGCTATGGCTACACCTTC.

This chain connects TRBV28 to TRBJ1-2; the D gene is possibly TRBD1 (5 bases). The V gene's germline CDR1 is MDHEN and CDR2 SYDVKM. V dropped 2 bases and J dropped 4 bases, with 17 bases sitting between them. CDR3 length: 16 residues. The DNA of the CDR3 is TGTGCCAGCAGTTTAGTGGGGCAGACCCGGGTCTATGGCTACACCTTC. It is translated as CASSLVGQTRVYGYTF.

V is TRBV11-2 and J is TRBJ1-4; 7 positions match TRBD1. V lost 5 bases and J lost 8; bases outside the gene matches: 8. The CDR3 is made up of 14 amino acids. Germline V lookup: CDR1 SGHAT, CDR2 FQNNGV. CDR3: CASSMRGLREKLFF. CDR3 nucleotide sequence: TGTGCCAGCAGCATGAGGGGGCTTCGAGAAAAACTGTTTTTT.

This clone has more than one count but fewer than ten. V is TRBV2 and J is TRBJ2-1, with TRBD2 identical over 7 bases. Germline CDR1 SNHLY, CDR2 FYNNEI. This CDR3 comprises 17 residues. V lost 6 bases, J lost 1 base, and 12 bases stayed unmatched. The CDR3 bases are TGTGCCAGCAGGGTCTCCACTAGCGTCTCATCCTACAATGAGCAGTTCTTC. It specifies CASRVSTSVSSYNEQFF.

The genes are TRBV5-8 and TRBJ1-5; tentative D call: TRBD1 (6 bases). Germline V gene sequence: CDR1 SGHTS, CDR2 YDEGEE. Trimming cost V 6 bases and J 14 bases, with 24 bases left between them. The CDR3 has 14 residues. CDR3: CASIPTRPGALKHF. CDR3 DNA sequence: TGTGCCAGCATCCCCACCCGGCCAGGGGCACTGAAGCATTTT.

This rearrangement joins TRBV5-1 to TRBJ1-5; tentatively, D is TRBD1 (6 bases). The V end lost 0 bases, the J end lost 5 bases, and 9 bases lay between the germline ends. The CDR3 consists of 14 residues. Germline V CDR1 and CDR2: SGHRS, YFSETQ. The CDR3 loop is CASSLGQADQPQHF. The CDR3 bases are TGCGCCAGCAGCTTGGGACAGGCAGATCAGCCCCAGCATTTT.

The DNA of the CDR3 is TGTGCCAGCAGTTGGACAGGGACAAGGGAGACCCAGTACTTC. It is translated as CASSWTGTRETQYF. The genes are TRBV28 and TRBJ2-5; 8 nucleotides line up with TRBD1. This CDR3 comprises 14 residues. With 4 bases clipped from V and 5 bases from J, the junction kept 6 bases outside the gene matches. CDR1 MDHEN and CDR2 SYDVKM come from the germline V gene.

The chain links TRBV5-1 to TRBJ1-1, with TRBD1 matching over 10 bases. After removal of 4 bases from V and 3 bases from J, the junction contained 3 bases not matched to a gene. The CDR3 runs to 14 residues. Germline values: CDR1 SGHRS, CDR2 YFSETQ. This chain's CDR3 is CASSPGTGDTEAFF. In DNA, the CDR3 is TGCGCCAGCAGCCCAGGGACAGGGGACACTGAAGCTTTCTTT.

The CDR3 sequence is CASSPWDRAEEQFF. The DNA for the CDR3 is TGTGCCAGCAGCCCTTGGGACAGGGCCGAGGAGCAGTTCTTC. The rearrangement uses TRBV9 and TRBJ2-1; 9 nucleotides align to TRBD1. With 4 bases clipped from V and 10 bases from J, the junction kept 9 bases outside the gene matches. Germline V gives CDR1 SGDLS, CDR2 YYNGEE. This CDR3 spans 14 amino acids.

V usage is TRBV7-2 and J usage is TRBJ1-6; weak D call: TRBD1 (5 bases). V dropped 5 bases and J dropped 13 bases, with 27 bases sitting between them. The germline V gene encodes CDR1 SGHTA and CDR2 FQGNSA. This CDR3 contains 17 residues. DNA of the CDR3: TGTGCCAGCAGCCCCCAGTCCAGGGCCCCAAGGGGATGGCCCCTCCACTTT. Amino acid sequence: CASSPQSRAPRGWPLHF.

The genes are TRBV7-9 and TRBJ2-5; 7 bases map to TRBD2. The CDR3 runs to 15 residues. Germline assignment: CDR1 SEHNR and CDR2 FQNEAQ (reference sequence). With 5 bases clipped from V and 5 bases from J, the junction kept 11 bases outside the gene matches. This CDR3 reads CASSTPWAGDETQYF. As DNA, the CDR3 is TGTGCCAGCAGCACCCCGTGGGCGGGAGACGAGACCCAGTACTTC.

A word on this clone: Its ends do not fully match the called genes, so a read error is possible. The V call is TRBV28, the J call TRBJ1-1; D is unclear. CDR1 is MDHEN, CDR2 SYDVKM, per germline. The CDR3 covers 14 residues. CDR3 DNA sequence: TGTGCCAGCAATTTAACACCCAGGAACACTGAAGCTTTCTTT. Translated, it gives CASNLTPRNTEAFF.

The chain employs TRBV25-1 and TRBJ1-1, with D maybe TRBD1 (6 bases). Trimming removed 3 bases from V and 1 base from J, with 9 bases in between. Germline V CDR1 and CDR2: MGHDK, SYGVNS. This CDR3 region has 14 residues. The CDR3 region is CASSDGQPNTEAFF. The CDR3 bases are TGTGCCAGCAGTGATGGACAGCCGAACACTGAAGCTTTCTTT.

In this sample, this clone turned up once. The chain has TRBV9 and TRBJ2-5, with D unclear. V lost 0 bases and J 4 bases, leaving 10 bases between the germline ends. The CDR3 spans 14 residues. Germline-derived CDR1 and CDR2 are SGDLS and YYNGEE. In nucleotides, the CDR3 is TGTGCCAGCAGCGTAGCTCTGCAGTCAGAGACCCAGTACTTC. The encoded protein is CASSVALQSETQYF.